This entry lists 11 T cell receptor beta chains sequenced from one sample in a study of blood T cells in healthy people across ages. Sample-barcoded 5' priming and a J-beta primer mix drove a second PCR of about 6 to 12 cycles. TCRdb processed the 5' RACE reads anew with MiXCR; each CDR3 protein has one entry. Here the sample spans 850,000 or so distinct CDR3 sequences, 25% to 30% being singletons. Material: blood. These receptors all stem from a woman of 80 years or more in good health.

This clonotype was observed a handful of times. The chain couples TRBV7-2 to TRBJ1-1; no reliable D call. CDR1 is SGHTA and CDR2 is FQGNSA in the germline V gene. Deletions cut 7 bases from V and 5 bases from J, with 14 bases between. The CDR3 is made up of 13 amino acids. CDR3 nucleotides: TGTGCCAGCACCGAGCTGGGGAAGACTGAAGCTTTCTTT. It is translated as CASTELGKTEAFF.

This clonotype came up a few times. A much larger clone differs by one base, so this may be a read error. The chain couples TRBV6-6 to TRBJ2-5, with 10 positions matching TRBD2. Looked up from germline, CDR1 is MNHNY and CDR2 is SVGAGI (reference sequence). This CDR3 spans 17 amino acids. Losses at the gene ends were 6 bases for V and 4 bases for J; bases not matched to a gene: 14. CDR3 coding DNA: TGTGCCAGCAGCCCTCCTAGCGGGGGAACAGAGGGAGAGACCCAGTACTTC. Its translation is CASSPPSGGTEGETQYF.

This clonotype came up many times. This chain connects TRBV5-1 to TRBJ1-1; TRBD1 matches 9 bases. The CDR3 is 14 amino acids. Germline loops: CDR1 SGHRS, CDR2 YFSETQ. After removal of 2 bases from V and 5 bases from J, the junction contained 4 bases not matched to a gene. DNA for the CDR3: TGCGCCAGCAGCTTACGACAGGGGGTTACTGAAGCTTTCTTT. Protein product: CASSLRQGVTEAFF. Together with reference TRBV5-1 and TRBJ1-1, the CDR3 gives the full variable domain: KAGVTQTPRYLIKTRGQQVTLSCSPISGHRSVSWYQQTPGQGLQFLFEYFSETQRNKGNFPGRFSGRQFSNSRSEMNVSTLELGDSALYLCASSLRQGVTEAFFGQGTRLTVV.

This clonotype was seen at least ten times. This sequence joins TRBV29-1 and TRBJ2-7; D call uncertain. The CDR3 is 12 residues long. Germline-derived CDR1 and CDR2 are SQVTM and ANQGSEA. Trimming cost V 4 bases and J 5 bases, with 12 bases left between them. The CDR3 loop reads CSVGYGQNEQYF. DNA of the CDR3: TGCAGCGTTGGGTACGGGCAAAACGAGCAGTACTTC.

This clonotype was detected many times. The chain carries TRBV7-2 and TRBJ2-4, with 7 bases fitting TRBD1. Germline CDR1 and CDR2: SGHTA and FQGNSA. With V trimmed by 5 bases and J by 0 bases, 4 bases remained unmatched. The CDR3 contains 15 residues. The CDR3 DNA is TGTGCCAGCAGCCAACAGGGGTTAGCCAAAAACATTCAGTACTTC. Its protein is CASSQQGLAKNIQYF.

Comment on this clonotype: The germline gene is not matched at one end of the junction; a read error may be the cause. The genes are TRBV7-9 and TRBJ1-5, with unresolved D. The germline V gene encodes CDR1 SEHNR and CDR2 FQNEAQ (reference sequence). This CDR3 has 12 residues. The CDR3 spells CAGSLGNQPQHF. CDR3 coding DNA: TGTGCCGGCAGCTTAGGCAATCAGCCCCAGCATTTT.

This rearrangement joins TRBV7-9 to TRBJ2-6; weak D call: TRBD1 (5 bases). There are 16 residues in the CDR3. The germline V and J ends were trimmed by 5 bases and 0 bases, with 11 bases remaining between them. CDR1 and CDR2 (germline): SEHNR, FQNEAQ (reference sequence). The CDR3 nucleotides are TGTGCCAGCAGCCCCCGACAGATCTCTGGGGCCAACGTCCTGACTTTC. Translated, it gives CASSPRQISGANVLTF.

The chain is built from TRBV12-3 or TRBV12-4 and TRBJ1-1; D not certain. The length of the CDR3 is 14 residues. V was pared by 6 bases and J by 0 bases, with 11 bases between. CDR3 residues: CASRPDQMNTEAFF. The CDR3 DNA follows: TGTGCCAGCAGACCGGACCAAATGAACACTGAAGCTTTCTTT.

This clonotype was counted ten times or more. CDR3 sequence (DNA): TGCAGCGTTGGATCCGGGGGGGTCACCGTCTATGGCTACACCTTC. Its translation is CSVGSGGVTVYGYTF. The V gene is TRBV29-1, the J gene TRBJ1-2, with D possibly TRBD1 on 5 matching bases. The V gene lost 4 bases and the J gene lost 4 bases, with 19 bases spanning the gap. Germline-derived CDR1 and CDR2 are SQVTM and ANQGSEA. CDR3 length: 15 residues.

CDR3 nucleotide sequence: TGTGCCAGCAGCTTAGGGCAGAAACAGCCCCAGCATTTT. Translated, it gives CASSLGQKQPQHF. The J gene is TRBJ1-5, the V gene TRBV7-2, with D unresolved. V lost 1 base and J 7 bases, leaving 8 bases between the germline ends. The CDR3 loop spans 13 amino acids. CDR1 SGHTA and CDR2 FQGNSA come from the germline V gene.

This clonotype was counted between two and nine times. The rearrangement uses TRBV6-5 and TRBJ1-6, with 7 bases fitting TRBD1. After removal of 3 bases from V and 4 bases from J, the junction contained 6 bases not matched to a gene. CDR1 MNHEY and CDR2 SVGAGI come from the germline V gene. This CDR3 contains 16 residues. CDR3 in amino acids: CASSYGDRIYNSPLHF. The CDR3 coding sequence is TGTGCCAGCAGTTATGGGGACAGAATTTATAATTCACCCCTCCACTTT.